The 25 T cell receptor beta chains given below trace back to one sample, sequenced in a study of blood T cell repertoires in COVID-19 (dated by TCRdb to the early 2020s). Library preparation employed the immunoSEQ multiplex PCR assay. As stored in TCRdb, this immuneACCESS dataset retains in-frame rearrangements with V and J assigned. A fraction of the clones does not appear; measured against another copy, unresolved V genes explain less than half of the discrepancy, and the remainder lacks a known reason. The sample table records about 180,000 clones; over 75% of these occur just once. The ten largest clonotypes hold under 7.5% of the sample. Sequenced: peripheral blood. The receptors were gathered from a man of 80 years or more with COVID-19, enrolled during active disease.

V is TRBV5-6 and J is TRBJ1-6, with 10 bases fitting TRBD1. Germline V gene data show CDR1 as SGHDT and CDR2 as YYEEEE. V was clipped by 5 bases and J by 9 bases; unmatched bases: 5. The CDR3 is 14 amino acids. In nucleotides, the CDR3 is TGTGCCAGCAGTAGGGACAGGGGATTTTCACCCCTCCACTTT. Translating gives CASSRDRGFSPLHF.

The V gene is TRBV2, the J gene TRBJ2-7; TRBD1 aligns across 8 bases. This CDR3 has 15 residues. Trimming cost V 3 bases and J 5 bases; bases outside gene matches: 9. CDR1 and CDR2 (germline): SNHLY, FYNNEI. DNA of the CDR3: TGTGCCAGCAGTGATTTGGGACAGGTTTCCCACGAGCAGTACTTC. This sequence encodes CASSDLGQVSHEQYF.

This chain links TRBV18 with TRBJ2-7; D is possibly TRBD1 (5 bases). Germline V gene lookup returns CDR1 KGHSH and CDR2 LQKENI. The CDR3 is made up of 14 amino acids. The germline V and J ends were trimmed by 5 bases and 3 bases, with 14 bases remaining between them. The CDR3 region is CASSAGLEGYEQYF. For the CDR3, the DNA is TGTGCCAGCTCAGCAGGGCTAGAAGGCTACGAGCAGTACTTC.

V is TRBV12-3 or TRBV12-4 and J is TRBJ2-1; no reliable D call. V lost 6 bases to trimming and J lost 6 bases, with 9 bases between them. The CDR3 is 12 residues long. The CDR3 bases are TGTGCCAGCAGCCCAGACTCCAATGAGCAGTTCTTC. This translates into CASSPDSNEQFF.

The chain couples TRBV10-1 to TRBJ2-5, with 8 bases aligning to TRBD1. V shed 0 bases and J 9 bases; nucleotides not matched to a gene: 9. Germline-derived CDR1 and CDR2 are WNHNN and SYGVQD (reference sequence). The CDR3 runs 15 residues. Here the CDR3 reads CASSESGTGGWAQYF. CDR3 bases: TGCGCCAGCAGTGAGTCCGGGACAGGAGGATGGGCCCAGTACTTC.

This chain joins TRBV5-6 and TRBJ2-5, with D unclear. Germline V gives CDR1 SGHDT, CDR2 YYEEEE. V was trimmed by 0 bases and J by 2 bases, leaving 8 bases between them. This CDR3 spans 14 amino acids. The CDR3 spells CASSLAIQQETQYF. The CDR3 DNA follows: TGTGCCAGCAGCTTGGCCATACAGCAAGAGACCCAGTACTTC.

V usage is TRBV9 and J usage is TRBJ2-5; 12 nucleotides agree with TRBD2. The CDR3 covers 15 residues. J lost 5 bases, V lost 3 bases, and 5 bases had no gene match. Per the germline V gene, CDR1 is SGDLS and CDR2 is YYNGEE. The CDR3 nucleotides read TGTGCCAGCAGCGCGACTAGCGGGGGTTATGAGACCCAGTACTTC. Translated, it gives CASSATSGGYETQYF.

The chain combines TRBV9 with TRBJ1-1; 7 positions agree with TRBD1. The germline V gene encodes CDR1 SGDLS and CDR2 YYNGEE. The CDR3 has 13 residues. With 3 bases clipped from V and 4 bases from J, the junction kept 3 bases outside the gene matches. CDR3 DNA: TGTGCCAGCAGCGCAGGACAGGCCACTGAAGCTTTCTTT. Its protein is CASSAGQATEAFF.

The genes are TRBV5-1 and TRBJ1-2; 7 positions agree with TRBD1. V shed 3 bases and J 3 bases; nucleotides not matched to a gene: 8. In germline, CDR1 is SGHRS, CDR2 YFSETQ. The CDR3 is made up of 15 amino acids. CDR3 sequence reads: CASSSTGQAHYGYTF. The CDR3 DNA reads TGCGCCAGCAGCTCAACAGGACAGGCTCACTATGGCTACACCTTC.

The rearrangement uses TRBV3-1 (or the pseudogene TRBV3-2) and TRBJ1-1; a weak D match, TRBD1 (5 bases). CDR1 and CDR2 from the germline V gene are LGHDT and YNNKEL (reference sequence). Trimming stripped 4 bases from V and 6 bases from J, with 9 bases between. The CDR3 is made up of 12 amino acids. The chain's CDR3 is CASSPRVAEAFF. CDR3 sequence (DNA): TGTGCCAGCAGCCCCAGGGTCGCTGAAGCTTTCTTT.

Remarks on this clone: The junction departs from the called germline gene at one end, perhaps through a read error. J is TRBJ2-7 and V is TRBV4-2, with 7 bases identical to TRBD1. The CDR3 runs to 16 residues. CDR1 and CDR2 from the germline V gene are LGHNA and YNFKEQ. The CDR3 nucleotides read TGTGCCAGCAGCCAAGTCCAAGCCAAGGGGGCCTACGGGCAGTACTTC. Translating it yields CASSQVQAKGAYGQYF.

This chain joins TRBV2 and TRBJ2-2, with TRBD1 matching over 11 bases. J gave up 6 bases and V 3 bases, and 6 bases lay outside the gene matches. Germline V gives CDR1 SNHLY, CDR2 FYNNEI. The length of the CDR3 is 16 residues. The CDR3 region is CASSDGTGGLAGELFF. The CDR3 DNA is TGTGCCAGCAGTGACGGGACAGGGGGTTTGGCCGGGGAGCTGTTTTTT.

This clone was seen only a few times. The chain uses TRBV3-1 (or the pseudogene TRBV3-2) and TRBJ1-2; 8 bases are shared with TRBD1. Germline V lookup: CDR1 LGHDT, CDR2 YNNKEL (reference sequence). This CDR3 contains 14 residues. V was pared by 4 bases and J by 7 bases, with 8 bases of the junction left unmatched. DNA of the CDR3: TGTGCCAGCAGCCCTTCAACAGGGGGAGGTGGCTACACCTTC. Amino acids: CASSPSTGGGGYTF.

Only one count was recorded for this clone. V is TRBV18 and J is TRBJ2-2, with 7 bases aligning to TRBD2. Trimming at V came to 3 bases and at J to 7 bases, leaving 11 bases not matched to a gene. Germline V gene data show CDR1 as KGHSH and CDR2 as LQKENI. The CDR3 length is 16 residues. The DNA of the CDR3 is TGTGCCAGCTCACCTGCCGGGGGGACCGACGTCGGGGAGCTGTTTTTT. It specifies CASSPAGGTDVGELFF.

V and J are TRBV19 and TRBJ2-7; tentative D call: TRBD1 (7 bases). Germline lookup yields CDR1 LNHDA and CDR2 SQIVND (reference sequence). The ends were cut back, 1 base at V and 2 bases at J, with 9 bases in the middle. The CDR3 runs 14 residues. CDR3 amino acids: CASSIGRGPYEQYF. In DNA form, the CDR3 reads TGTGCCAGTAGTATAGGGAGGGGGCCCTACGAGCAGTACTTC.

V usage is TRBV6-5 and J usage is TRBJ2-1; 9 bases fit TRBD2. Germline CDR1 is MNHEY and CDR2 is SVGAGI. The length of the CDR3 is 15 residues. V was clipped by 6 bases and J by 6 bases; unmatched bases: 9. The CDR3 bases are TGTGCCAGCAGCTCCTCTGGCGGGGGGGCCAATGAGCAGTTCTTC. This translates into CASSSSGGGANEQFF.

This chain links TRBV4-2 with TRBJ1-3; no firm D call. This CDR3 contains 16 residues. CDR1 and CDR2 from the germline V gene are LGHNA and YNFKEQ. V lost 0 bases and J lost 0, with 9 bases in between. The CDR3 bases are TGTGCCAGCAGCCAAGACATTGTGGCCTCTGGAAACACCATATATTTT. Protein product: CASSQDIVASGNTIYF.

V gene TRBV7-9 combines with J gene TRBJ2-1, with a tentative D call TRBD2 (5 bases). Germline V CDR1 and CDR2: SEHNR, FQNEAQ (reference sequence). This CDR3 is built from 13 residues. With 6 bases removed from V and 5 bases from J, the gap between germline ends came to 11 bases. CDR3 residues: CASRLGANNEQFF. The CDR3 DNA reads as TGTGCCAGCAGGCTGGGAGCAAACAATGAGCAGTTCTTC.

The rearrangement joins TRBV18 to TRBJ1-1; D is unclear. CDR1 and CDR2 (germline): KGHSH, LQKENI. Deletions cut 3 bases from V and 5 bases from J, with 19 bases between. The CDR3 extends over 16 amino acids. The CDR3 DNA reads as TGTGCCAGCTCACCTGCTACTATGGATGAGCGGACTGAAGCTTTCTTT. It is translated as CASSPATMDERTEAFF.

The chain joins TRBV24-1 to TRBJ2-2; 10 nucleotides agree with TRBD1. The CDR3 covers 16 residues. CDR1 KGHDR and CDR2 SFDVKD come from the germline V gene. The J segment lost 6 bases and the V segment lost 4 bases, leaving 7 bases of the junction unmatched. CDR3 protein: CATSEGQGPIPGELFF. The CDR3, as DNA: TGTGCCACCAGTGAGGGACAGGGGCCGATACCCGGGGAGCTGTTTTTT.

CDR3 coding DNA: TGTGCCAGCAGGGCGACAGGGGGCGAAACCTATAATTCACCCCTCCACTTT. Translation gives CASRATGGETYNSPLHF. The genes are TRBV14 and TRBJ1-6, with TRBD1 matching 10 bases. The J segment lost 2 bases and the V segment lost 6 bases, leaving 7 bases of the junction unmatched. This CDR3 is built from 17 residues. Germline CDR1 SGHDN, CDR2 FVKESK.

The gene calls are TRBV5-4 and TRBJ1-2, with D possibly matching TRBD1 (5 bases). The CDR3 runs to 14 residues. V shed 4 bases and J shed 8 bases, with 18 bases lying between them. From germline, CDR1 is SGHNT and CDR2 YYREEE (reference sequence). For the CDR3, the DNA is TGTGCCAGCAGCCGCGGGACGGCTCCGGAAGGCTACACCTTC. Translated: CASSRGTAPEGYTF.

V and J are TRBV10-3 and TRBJ1-5; 7 positions match TRBD1. CDR1 and CDR2 (germline): ENHRY, SYGVKD. The CDR3 contains 13 residues. The V segment lost 6 bases and the J segment 4 bases; nucleotides outside the gene matches: 3. CDR3 loop: CAIRPGQNQPQHF. The CDR3 region has the DNA TGTGCCATCAGGCCGGGACAGAATCAGCCCCAGCATTTT.

The chain combines TRBV2 with TRBJ1-1, with D unclear. Germline values: CDR1 SNHLY, CDR2 FYNNEI. Between the trimmed V and J ends, which lost 8 bases and 4 bases, there was a span of 8 bases. The length of the CDR3 is 11 residues. The CDR3 DNA follows: TGTGCCAGCTCGGGTAGCACTGAAGCTTTCTTT. Its translation: CASSGSTEAFF.

This clone was found a few times. This chain links TRBV3-1 (or the pseudogene TRBV3-2) with TRBJ1-6; D possibly corresponds to TRBD1 (5 bases). The CDR3 has 14 amino acids. Trimming shortened V by 1 base and J by 8 bases, and 9 bases separated the two germline ends. Germline V gene sequence: CDR1 LGHDT, CDR2 YNNKEL (reference sequence). The CDR3 loop reads CASSQGPGDSPLHF. The DNA for the CDR3 is TGTGCCAGCAGCCAAGGACCGGGGGATTCACCCCTCCACTTT.